A single sample gave rise to the 30 T cell receptor beta chains below, sequenced in a study of cytomegalovirus exposure and HLA in healthy donors. PCR amplification relied on 60 Vbeta primers (plus 13 Jbeta primers). Assay used: immunoSEQ multiplex PCR; TCRdb lists only in-frame clones, some missing. The table includes about 130,000 clones, 65% to 70% detected once. The specimen was PBMCs. These TCRs come from a human donor in good health.

The chain couples TRBV5-1 to TRBJ2-7, with 11 bases matching TRBD2. V was pared by 0 bases and J by 5 bases, with 7 bases of the junction left unmatched. Germline loops: CDR1 SGHRS, CDR2 YFSETQ. This CDR3 is 16 amino acids long. DNA for the CDR3: TGCGCCAGCAGCTTGGAGCCTAGCGGGAGGAGAAACGAGCAGTACTTC. Its translation is CASSLEPSGRRNEQYF.

This clone was seen just once. The chain recombines TRBV4-1 with TRBJ2-7; tentative D call: TRBD1 (6 bases). V lost 1 base and J 5 bases, leaving 15 bases between the germline ends. The CDR3 is 15 residues long. Looked up from germline, CDR1 is MGHRA and CDR2 is YSYEKL. CDR3 residues: CASSQAQDSPNEQYF. DNA of the CDR3: TGCGCCAGCAGCCAAGCCCAGGACAGCCCCAACGAGCAGTACTTC.

This clone has just a few counts. The rearrangement uses TRBV27 and TRBJ2-3; D gene ambiguous. The CDR3 runs to 17 residues. Germline CDR1 reads MNHEY; CDR2 reads SMNVEV (reference sequence). Trimming left V 5 bases short and J 0 bases short, with 18 bases between. The CDR3 DNA reads as TGTGCCAGCAGTCCCCCCTTCTTACGGTATAGCACAGATACGCAGTATTTT. Its translation is CASSPPFLRYSTDTQYF.

This rearrangement joins TRBV5-1 to TRBJ2-7; TRBD1 is a possible D gene (5 bases). Trimming took off 0 bases at V and 3 bases at J, with 19 bases between the two ends. The CDR3 runs to 17 residues. Germline CDR1 SGHRS, CDR2 YFSETQ. The CDR3 DNA reads as TGCGCCAGCAGCTTGGATACAGGATTTACCGCTAACTACGAGCAGTACTTC. It is translated as CASSLDTGFTANYEQYF.

The chain uses TRBV5-1 and TRBJ2-3, with TRBD2 matching over 9 bases. The CDR3 totals 18 residues. The germline CDR1 and CDR2 sequences are SGHRS and YFSETQ. V gave up 0 bases and J gave up 2 bases; unmatched junction bases: 10. Here the CDR3 reads CASSLDASGELFTDTQYF. CDR3 nucleotides: TGCGCCAGCAGCTTGGATGCTAGCGGGGAACTGTTCACAGATACGCAGTATTTT.

About this clone itself: An end of the junction differs from the germline gene, which may be a read error. The CDR3 sequence: CASSQTGTSGSEKVF. As DNA, the CDR3 is TGTGCCAGCAGCCAGACAGGGACTAGCGGTTCAGAAAAGGTCTTC. The V call is TRBV7-9, the J call TRBJ2-7; 11 bases agree with TRBD2. Per the germline V gene, CDR1 is SEHNR and CDR2 is FQNEAQ (reference sequence). This CDR3 comprises 15 residues.

The gene calls are TRBV11-1 and TRBJ2-2, with 10 positions matching TRBD2. CDR1 SGHAT and CDR2 FQDESV come from the germline V gene (reference sequence). The CDR3 is 18 amino acids. J lost 1 base, V lost 1 base, and 6 bases had no gene match. This chain's CDR3 is CASSLVSGRALNTGELFF. For the CDR3, the DNA is TGTGCCAGCAGCTTAGTCAGCGGGAGGGCCCTGAACACCGGGGAGCTGTTTTTT.

The V call is TRBV28, the J call TRBJ2-3; D is possibly TRBD2 (6 bases). Germline assignment: CDR1 MDHEN and CDR2 SYDVKM. The CDR3 is 15 amino acids. Trimming left V 6 bases short and J 2 bases short, with 15 bases between. The CDR3 protein is CASSNDRGITDTQYF. Here the CDR3 DNA reads TGTGCCAGCAGCAACGACCGGGGGATCACAGATACGCAGTATTTT.

This clone has just a few counts. The CDR3 DNA is TGTGCCAGCAGCTCGACAGGGGGAAGTGAAAAACTGTTTTTT. It yields the protein CASSSTGGSEKLFF. The V gene is TRBV7-9, the J gene TRBJ1-4; TRBD1 matches at 9 bases. Trimming cost V 4 bases and J 7 bases; bases outside gene matches: 4. Germline V gives CDR1 SEHNR, CDR2 FQNEAQ (reference sequence). This CDR3 contains 14 residues. Complete variable domain (other parts from reference TRBV7-9 and TRBJ1-4): DTGVSQNPRHKITKRGQNVTFRCDPISEHNRLYWYRQTLGQGPEFLTYFQNEAQLEKSRLLSDRFSAERPKGSFSTLEIQRTEQGDSAMYLCASSSTGGSEKLFFGSGTQLSVL.

The chain joins TRBV5-1 to TRBJ2-2, with D tentatively TRBD2 (6 bases). CDR3 size: 16 residues. CDR1 and CDR2 (germline): SGHRS, YFSETQ. Trimming took off 0 bases at V and 5 bases at J, with 14 bases between the two ends. The CDR3 loop is CASSLETVGRTGELFF. DNA of the CDR3: TGCGCCAGCAGCTTGGAGACAGTCGGGAGAACCGGGGAGCTGTTTTTT. The full variable domain, in which reference TRBV5-1 and TRBJ2-2 provide the parts outside the CDR3, is KAGVTQTPRYLIKTRGQQVTLSCSPISGHRSVSWYQQTPGQGLQFLFEYFSETQRNKGNFPGRFSGRQFSNSRSEMNVSTLELGDSALYLCASSLETVGRTGELFFGEGSRLTVL.

The table lists this clone with many counts. This sequence joins TRBV19 and TRBJ1-5; TRBD1 matches 9 bases. Germline assignment: CDR1 LNHDA and CDR2 SQIVND (reference sequence). CDR3 length equals 14 residues. Trimming at V came to 6 bases and at J to 5 bases, leaving 5 bases not matched to a gene. The CDR3 region is CASSLWTGDQPQHF. The CDR3 nucleotides are TGTGCCAGTAGCCTTTGGACAGGGGATCAGCCCCAGCATTTT.

This clone was recorded only once. The J gene is TRBJ1-1, the V gene TRBV6-5; 7 bases line up with TRBD1. J gave up 11 bases and V 7 bases, and 7 bases lay outside the gene matches. CDR3 length: 11 amino acids. Germline V gives CDR1 MNHEY, CDR2 SVGAGI. CDR3 sequence (DNA): TGTGCCAGCACGGGACAGTCCGGGGCTTTCTTT. Translating gives CASTGQSGAFF.

The chain carries TRBV5-1 and TRBJ2-3, with 10 bases aligning to TRBD2. V was pared by 4 bases and J by 6 bases, with 11 bases of the junction left unmatched. The CDR3 has 16 amino acids. From germline, CDR1 is SGHRS and CDR2 YFSETQ. CDR3 residues: CASSEALAGALDTQYF. The DNA of the CDR3 is TGCGCCAGCAGCGAGGCCCTAGCGGGAGCGTTGGATACGCAGTATTTT.

The table lists this clone with a few counts. This chain connects TRBV5-1 to TRBJ2-5; D uncertain. V was cut by 1 base and J by 5 bases, with 9 bases left in between. Germline lookup yields CDR1 SGHRS and CDR2 YFSETQ. The CDR3 has 13 amino acids. The CDR3 DNA reads TGCGCCAGCAGCTTGCAGGTTACGGAGACCCAGTACTTC. Its protein is CASSLQVTETQYF. The whole variable domain, filled in from reference TRBV5-1 and TRBJ2-5, reads KAGVTQTPRYLIKTRGQQVTLSCSPISGHRSVSWYQQTPGQGLQFLFEYFSETQRNKGNFPGRFSGRQFSNSRSEMNVSTLELGDSALYLCASSLQVTETQYFGPGTRLLVL.

The chain couples TRBV15 to TRBJ1-4; 8 nucleotides agree with TRBD1. Germline trimming cut 5 bases from V and 7 bases from J; bases unmatched to any gene: 9. This CDR3 region has 15 residues. Germline V lookup: CDR1 LNHNV, CDR2 YYDKDF (reference sequence). CDR3 region: CATSSNRGTGEKLFF. The CDR3 coding sequence is TGTGCCACCAGCTCGAACAGGGGGACCGGTGAAAAACTGTTTTTT.

The chain carries TRBV7-9 and TRBJ2-1, with 7 bases that match TRBD2. CDR3 length: 16 residues. Unmatched junction bases numbered 3, after V lost 1 base and J lost 0 bases. The germline V gene encodes CDR1 SEHNR and CDR2 FQNEAQ (reference sequence). The CDR3 DNA reads TGTGCCAGCAGCTTAGTTGGCGGGAGCTCCTACAATGAGCAGTTCTTC. It encodes CASSLVGGSSYNEQFF.

The chain joins TRBV18 to TRBJ2-3; 14 nucleotides line up with TRBD2. Germline values: CDR1 KGHSH, CDR2 LQKENI. V dropped 2 bases and J dropped 0; count of bases not matched to a gene: 4. The CDR3 is 18 residues long. The CDR3 protein is CASSPGTSGGPSTDTQYF. CDR3 nucleotides: TGTGCCAGCTCACCAGGGACTAGCGGGGGCCCTAGCACAGATACGCAGTATTTT.

The chain recombines TRBV19 with TRBJ1-4; D perhaps matches TRBD1 (6 bases). Trimming took 6 bases from V and 4 from J, leaving 18 bases between them. Germline values: CDR1 LNHDA, CDR2 SQIVND (reference sequence). This CDR3 is 16 amino acids long. The CDR3, as DNA: TGTGCCAGTAGAGATCACAGGGTCCGAGGTAATGAAAAACTGTTTTTT. Translating gives CASRDHRVRGNEKLFF.

This sequence joins TRBV6-1 and TRBJ1-5; D remains unclear. The CDR3 runs to 14 residues. CDR1 MNHNS and CDR2 SASEGT come from the germline V gene. V shed 2 bases and J shed 3 bases, with 8 bases lying between them. CDR3 in amino acids: CASSESGINQPQHF. In DNA, the CDR3 is TGTGCCAGCAGTGAATCGGGTATCAATCAGCCCCAGCATTTT.

J is TRBJ2-3 and V is TRBV21-1; the table's D call, TRBD2, was not checked against the DNA. TRBV21-1 is labeled a pseudogene. The CDR3 loop spans 16 amino acids. For the CDR3, the DNA is TGTGCCAGCAGCAAAGAGGCTAGCCTCCCCACAGATACGCAGTATTTT. Protein product: CASSKEASLPTDTQYF.

The CDR3 nucleotides are TGCGCCAGCGGGGACAGGGTTCGAGAGACCCAGTACTTC. Its translation is CASGDRVRETQYF. This rearrangement joins TRBV5-1 to TRBJ2-5; 9 bases align to TRBD1. Germline V gene sequence: CDR1 SGHRS, CDR2 YFSETQ. This CDR3 region has 13 residues. V trimming: 7 bases; J trimming: 4 bases; junction bases outside the gene matches: 5.

The chain carries TRBV5-1 and TRBJ1-4; 11 bases are shared with TRBD1. V dropped 4 bases and J dropped 7; count of bases not matched to a gene: 6. This CDR3 spans 15 amino acids. The germline gives CDR1 SGHRS, CDR2 YFSETQ. CDR3 sequence reads: CASSPLGQGAEKLFF. CDR3 sequence (DNA): TGCGCCAGCAGCCCCCTCGGACAGGGGGCTGAAAAACTGTTTTTT. The whole variable domain, remainder taken from reference TRBV5-1 and TRBJ1-4, is KAGVTQTPRYLIKTRGQQVTLSCSPISGHRSVSWYQQTPGQGLQFLFEYFSETQRNKGNFPGRFSGRQFSNSRSEMNVSTLELGDSALYLCASSPLGQGAEKLFFGSGTQLSVL.

This chain connects TRBV21-1 to TRBJ2-3; the table's D call TRBD1 went unverified against the DNA. TRBV21-1 is noted as a pseudogene. This CDR3 has 12 amino acids. The CDR3 region has the DNA TGTGCCAGCAGCGCGACAGCCGGAGTTGGGTATTTT. Protein product: CASSATAGVGYF.

As to this clone: Sequence at one end of the junction differs from germline and may be a read error. V usage is TRBV7-9 and J usage is TRBJ2-5; 7 bases align to TRBD2. Germline values: CDR1 SEHNR, CDR2 FQNEAQ (reference sequence). The CDR3 runs 13 residues. The DNA for the CDR3 is TGTGCCAGCAGCTTAGGGTTCCGGGGGGATCCGGACTTC. Its protein is CASSLGFRGDPDF.

This clone came up a few times. The J gene is TRBJ2-7, the V gene TRBV7-2, with 8 bases fitting TRBD2. CDR3 length: 15 residues. Germline-derived CDR1 and CDR2 are SGHTA and FQGNSA. Trimming cost V 3 bases and J 4 bases; bases outside gene matches: 8. This chain's CDR3 is CASSFGGTRVYEQYF. CDR3 sequence (DNA): TGTGCCAGCAGCTTCGGCGGGACTAGGGTTTACGAGCAGTACTTC. Variable domain in full (rest from reference TRBV7-2 and TRBJ2-7): GAGVSQSPSNKVTEKGKDVELRCDPISGHTALYWYRQSLGQGLEFLIYFQGNSAPDKSGLPSDRFSAERTGGSVSTLTIQRTQQEDSAVYLCASSFGGTRVYEQYFGPGTRLTVT.

V gene TRBV28 combines with J gene TRBJ2-6; D remains unclear. Trimming took off 7 bases at V and 0 bases at J, with 4 bases between the two ends. The CDR3 is made up of 13 amino acids. Looked up from germline, CDR1 is MDHEN and CDR2 is SYDVKM. The CDR3 is CASTLSGANVLTF. Here the CDR3 DNA reads TGTGCCAGCACCCTCTCTGGGGCCAACGTCCTGACTTTC.

J is TRBJ2-7 and V is TRBV6-5; 9 positions match TRBD1. The CDR3 has 13 residues. CDR1 and CDR2 from the germline V gene are MNHEY and SVGAGI. V gave up 7 bases and J gave up 6 bases; unmatched junction bases: 7. The CDR3 loop reads CASTGQGTGEQYF. For the CDR3, the DNA is TGTGCCAGCACCGGACAGGGGACGGGCGAGCAGTACTTC.

This rearrangement joins TRBV5-1 to TRBJ2-7, with 14 nucleotides matching TRBD2. The CDR3 has 17 amino acids. V was pared by 4 bases and J by 2 bases, with 8 bases of the junction left unmatched. CDR1 is SGHRS and CDR2 is YFSETQ in the germline V gene. The CDR3 is CASSVGLAGAGPYEQYF. The CDR3 bases are TGCGCCAGCAGCGTGGGACTAGCGGGAGCTGGTCCCTACGAGCAGTACTTC.

This clone was picked up one time. The chain has TRBV5-1 and TRBJ2-1; 7 bases line up with TRBD2. This CDR3 is built from 14 residues. J gave up 6 bases and V 4 bases, and 7 bases lay outside the gene matches. In germline, CDR1 is SGHRS, CDR2 YFSETQ. In DNA, the CDR3 is TGCGCCAGCAGCCCTGGGGGGGGGAGCAATGAGCAGTTCTTC. As protein: CASSPGGGSNEQFF.

The rearrangement joins TRBV7-9 to TRBJ1-5; D not resolved. From germline, CDR1 is SEHNR and CDR2 FQNEAQ (reference sequence). V was pared by 1 base and J by 7 bases, with 8 bases between. CDR3 length equals 13 residues. The CDR3 sequence is CASSLDAGQPQHF. The CDR3 coding sequence is TGTGCCAGCAGCTTAGATGCGGGCCAGCCCCAGCATTTT.